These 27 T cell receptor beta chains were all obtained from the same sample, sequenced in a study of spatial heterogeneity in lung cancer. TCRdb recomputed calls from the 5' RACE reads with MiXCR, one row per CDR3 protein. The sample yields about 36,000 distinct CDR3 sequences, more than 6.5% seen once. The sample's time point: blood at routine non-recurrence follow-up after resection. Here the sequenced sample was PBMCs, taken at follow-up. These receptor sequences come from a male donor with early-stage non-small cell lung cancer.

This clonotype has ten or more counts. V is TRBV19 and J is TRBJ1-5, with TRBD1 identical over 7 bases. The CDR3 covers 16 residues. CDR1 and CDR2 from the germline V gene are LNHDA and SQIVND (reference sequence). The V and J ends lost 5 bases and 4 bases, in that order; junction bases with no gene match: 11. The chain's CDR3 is CASSPSSGGVNQPQHF. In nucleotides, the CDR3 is TGTGCCAGTAGTCCATCATCAGGGGGGGTAAATCAGCCCCAGCATTTT.

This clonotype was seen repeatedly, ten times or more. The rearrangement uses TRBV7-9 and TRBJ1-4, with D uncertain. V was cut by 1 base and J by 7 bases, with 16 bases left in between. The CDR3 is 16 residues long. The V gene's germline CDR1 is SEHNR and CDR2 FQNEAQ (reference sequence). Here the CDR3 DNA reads TGTGCCAGCAGCTTAGGGGTGGTTCCTCTCGGTGAAAAACTGTTTTTT. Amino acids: CASSLGVVPLGEKLFF.

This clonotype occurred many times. The CDR3 loop reads CASSLGPSPNNEQFF. The CDR3 DNA reads TGTGCCAGCAGCTTAGGTCCGAGCCCCAATAATGAGCAGTTCTTC. The chain is built from TRBV7-6 and TRBJ2-1; D is unresolved. Trimming removed 1 base at V and 7 bases at J, with 14 bases between. The CDR3 totals 15 residues. Germline CDR1 is SGHVS and CDR2 is FNYEAQ.

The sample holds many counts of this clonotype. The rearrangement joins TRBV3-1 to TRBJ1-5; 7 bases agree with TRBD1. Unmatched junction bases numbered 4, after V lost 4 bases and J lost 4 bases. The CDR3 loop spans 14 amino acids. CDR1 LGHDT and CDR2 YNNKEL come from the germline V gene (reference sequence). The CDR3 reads CASSRQGGNQPQHF. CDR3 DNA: TGTGCCAGCAGCCGACAGGGCGGGAATCAGCCCCAGCATTTT.

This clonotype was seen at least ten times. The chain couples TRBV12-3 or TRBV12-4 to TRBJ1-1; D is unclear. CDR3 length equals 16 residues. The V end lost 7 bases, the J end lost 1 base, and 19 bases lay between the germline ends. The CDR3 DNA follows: TGTGCCAGCACCCTTGGGTCTGGCACGCAGAACACTGAAGCTTTCTTT. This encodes CASTLGSGTQNTEAFF.

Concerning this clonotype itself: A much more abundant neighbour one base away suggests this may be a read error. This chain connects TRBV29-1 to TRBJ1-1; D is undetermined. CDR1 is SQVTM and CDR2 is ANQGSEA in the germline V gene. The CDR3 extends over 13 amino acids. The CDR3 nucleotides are TGCAGCGTCGAAGAGACGGACGCTAAGGGAGCTTTCTTT. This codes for CSVEETDAKGAFF.

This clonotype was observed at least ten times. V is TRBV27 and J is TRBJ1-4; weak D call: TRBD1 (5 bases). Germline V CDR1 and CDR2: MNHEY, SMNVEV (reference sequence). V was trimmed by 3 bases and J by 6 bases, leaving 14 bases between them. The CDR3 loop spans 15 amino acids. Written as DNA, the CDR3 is TGTGCCAGCAGTTTCACAGGCCCACCGGATGAAAAACTGTTTTTT. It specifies CASSFTGPPDEKLFF.

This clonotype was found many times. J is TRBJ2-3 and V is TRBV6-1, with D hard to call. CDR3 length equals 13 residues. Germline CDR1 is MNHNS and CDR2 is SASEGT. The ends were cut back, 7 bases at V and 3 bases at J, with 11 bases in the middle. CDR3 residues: CASTESLTDTQYF. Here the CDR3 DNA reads TGTGCCAGCACCGAGAGTTTGACAGATACGCAGTATTTT.

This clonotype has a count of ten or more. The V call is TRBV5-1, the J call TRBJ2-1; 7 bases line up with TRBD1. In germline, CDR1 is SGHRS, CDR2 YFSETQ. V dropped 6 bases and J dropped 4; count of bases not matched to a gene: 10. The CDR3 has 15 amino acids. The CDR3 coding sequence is TGCGCCAGCAAGGTCTTACCGGGACAGTACAATGAGCAGTTCTTC. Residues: CASKVLPGQYNEQFF.

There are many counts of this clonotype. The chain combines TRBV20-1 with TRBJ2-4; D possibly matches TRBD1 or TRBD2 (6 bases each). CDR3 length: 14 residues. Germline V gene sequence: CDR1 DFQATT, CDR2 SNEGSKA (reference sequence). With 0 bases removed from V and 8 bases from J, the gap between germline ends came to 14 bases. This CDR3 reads CSARDVGGQDIQYF. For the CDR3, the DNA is TGCAGTGCTAGAGATGTCGGGGGCCAAGACATTCAGTACTTC.

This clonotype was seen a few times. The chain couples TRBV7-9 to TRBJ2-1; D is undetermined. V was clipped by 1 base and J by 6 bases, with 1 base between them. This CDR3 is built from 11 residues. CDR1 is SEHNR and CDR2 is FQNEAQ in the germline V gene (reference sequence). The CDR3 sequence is CASSLGNEQFF. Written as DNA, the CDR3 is TGTGCCAGCAGCTTAGGCAATGAGCAGTTCTTC.

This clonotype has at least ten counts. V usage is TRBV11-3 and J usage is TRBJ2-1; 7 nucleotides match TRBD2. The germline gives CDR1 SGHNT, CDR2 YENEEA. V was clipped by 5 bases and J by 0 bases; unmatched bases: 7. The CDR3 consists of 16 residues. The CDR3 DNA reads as TGTGCCAGCAGCCCCGAAGCGGGGACCTCCTACAATGAGCAGTTCTTC. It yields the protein CASSPEAGTSYNEQFF.

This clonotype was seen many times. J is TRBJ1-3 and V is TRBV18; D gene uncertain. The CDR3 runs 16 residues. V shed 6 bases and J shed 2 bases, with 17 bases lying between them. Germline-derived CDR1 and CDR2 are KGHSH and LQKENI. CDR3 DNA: TGTGCCAGCTCCCTCGACATTTTACTGGCTGGAAACACCATATATTTT. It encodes CASSLDILLAGNTIYF.

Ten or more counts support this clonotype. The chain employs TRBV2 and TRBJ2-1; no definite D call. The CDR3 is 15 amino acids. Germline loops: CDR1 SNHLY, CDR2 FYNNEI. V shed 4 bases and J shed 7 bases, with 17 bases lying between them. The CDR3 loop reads CASSVVGRLGNEQFF. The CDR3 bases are TGTGCCAGCAGTGTGGTCGGGCGACTGGGGAATGAGCAGTTCTTC. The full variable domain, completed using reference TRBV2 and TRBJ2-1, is EPEVTQTPSHQVTQMGQEVILRCVPISNHLYFYWYRQILGQKVEFLVSFYNNEISEKSEIFDDQFSVERPDGSNFTLKIRSTKLEDSAMYFCASSVVGRLGNEQFFGPGTRLTVL.

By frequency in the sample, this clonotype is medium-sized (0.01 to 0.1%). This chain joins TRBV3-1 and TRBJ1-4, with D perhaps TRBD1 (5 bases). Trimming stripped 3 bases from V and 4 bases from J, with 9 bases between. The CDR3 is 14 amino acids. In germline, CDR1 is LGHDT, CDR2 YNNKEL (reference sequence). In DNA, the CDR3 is TGTGCCAGCAGCCATGGGGGTATTAATGAAAAACTGTTTTTT. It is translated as CASSHGGINEKLFF.

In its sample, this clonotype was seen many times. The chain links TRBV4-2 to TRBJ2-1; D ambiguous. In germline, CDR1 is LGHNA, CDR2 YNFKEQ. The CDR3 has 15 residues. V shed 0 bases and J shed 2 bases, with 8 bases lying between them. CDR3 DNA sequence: TGTGCCAGCAGCCAAGATCCCCTAGCCTACAATGAGCAGTTCTTC. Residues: CASSQDPLAYNEQFF.

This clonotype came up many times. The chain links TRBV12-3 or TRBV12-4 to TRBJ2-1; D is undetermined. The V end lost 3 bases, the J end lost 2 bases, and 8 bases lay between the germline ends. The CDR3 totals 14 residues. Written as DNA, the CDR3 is TGTGCCAGCAGTTTGGATACCGCCTACAATGAGCAGTTCTTC. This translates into CASSLDTAYNEQFF.

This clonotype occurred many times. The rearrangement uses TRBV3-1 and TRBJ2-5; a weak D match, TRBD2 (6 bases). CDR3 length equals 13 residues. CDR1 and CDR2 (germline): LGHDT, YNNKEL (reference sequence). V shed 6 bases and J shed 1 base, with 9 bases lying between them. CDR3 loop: CASRQTSQETQYF. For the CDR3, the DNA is TGTGCCAGCAGACAGACTAGCCAAGAGACCCAGTACTTC.

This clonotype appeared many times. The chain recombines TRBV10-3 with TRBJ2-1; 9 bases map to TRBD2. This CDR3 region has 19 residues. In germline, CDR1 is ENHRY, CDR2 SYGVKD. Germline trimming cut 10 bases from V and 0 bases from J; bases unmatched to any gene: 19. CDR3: CATLVGTSFRQGSYNEQFF. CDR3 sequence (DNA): TGTGCCACCCTAGTGGGGACTAGCTTCCGTCAGGGCTCCTACAATGAGCAGTTCTTC.

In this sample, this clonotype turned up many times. The CDR3 protein is CASSSGRSSYEQYF. CDR3 in DNA: TGTGCCAGCAGCTCCGGACGGAGCTCCTACGAGCAGTACTTC. The V call is TRBV12-3 or TRBV12-4, the J call TRBJ2-7; D remains ambiguous. This CDR3 spans 14 amino acids. The germline V and J ends were trimmed by 6 bases and 0 bases, with 12 bases remaining between them.

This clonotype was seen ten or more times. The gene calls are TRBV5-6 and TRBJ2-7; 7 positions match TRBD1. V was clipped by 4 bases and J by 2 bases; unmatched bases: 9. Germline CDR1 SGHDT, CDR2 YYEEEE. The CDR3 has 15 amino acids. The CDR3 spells CASSPPDRQTYEQYF. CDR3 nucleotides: TGTGCCAGCAGCCCACCGGACAGGCAAACCTACGAGCAGTACTTC. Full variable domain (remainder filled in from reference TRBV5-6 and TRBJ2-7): DAGVTQSPTHLIKTRGQQVTLRCSPKSGHDTVSWYQQALGQGPQFIFQYYEEEERQRGNFPDRFSGHQFPNYSSELNVNALLLGDSALYLCASSPPDRQTYEQYFGPGTRLTVT.

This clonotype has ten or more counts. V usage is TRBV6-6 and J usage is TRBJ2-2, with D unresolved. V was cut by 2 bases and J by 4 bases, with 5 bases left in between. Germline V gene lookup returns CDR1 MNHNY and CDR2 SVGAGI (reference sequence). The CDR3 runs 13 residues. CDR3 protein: CASSYVATGELFF. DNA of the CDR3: TGTGCCAGCAGTTACGTGGCCACCGGGGAGCTGTTTTTT.

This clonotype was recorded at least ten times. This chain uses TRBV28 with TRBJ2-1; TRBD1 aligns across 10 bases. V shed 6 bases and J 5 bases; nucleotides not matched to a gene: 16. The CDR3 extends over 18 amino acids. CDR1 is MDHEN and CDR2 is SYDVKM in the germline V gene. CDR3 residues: CASSTPGQGILQDNEQFF. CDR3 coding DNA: TGTGCCAGCAGCACTCCGGGACAGGGGATCCTCCAGGACAATGAGCAGTTCTTC.

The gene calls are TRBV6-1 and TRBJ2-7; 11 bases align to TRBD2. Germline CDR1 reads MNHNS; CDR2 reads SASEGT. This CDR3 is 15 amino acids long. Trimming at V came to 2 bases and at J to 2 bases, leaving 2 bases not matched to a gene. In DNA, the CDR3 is TGTGCCAGCAGTGAACTAGCGGGGGGAACCTACGAGCAGTACTTC. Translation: CASSELAGGTYEQYF.

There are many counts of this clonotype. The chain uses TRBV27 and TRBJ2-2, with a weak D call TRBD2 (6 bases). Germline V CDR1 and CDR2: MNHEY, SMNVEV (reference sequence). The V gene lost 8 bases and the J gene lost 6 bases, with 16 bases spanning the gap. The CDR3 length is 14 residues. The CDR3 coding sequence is TGTGCCAGCCAGCTCGGAGGGAAAGCCGGGGAGCTGTTTTTT. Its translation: CASQLGGKAGELFF.

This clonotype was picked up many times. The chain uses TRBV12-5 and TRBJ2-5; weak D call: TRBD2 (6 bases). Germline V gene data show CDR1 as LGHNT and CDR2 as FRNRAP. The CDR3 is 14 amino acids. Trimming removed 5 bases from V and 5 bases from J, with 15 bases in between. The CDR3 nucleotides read TGTGCTAGTGGTCAGCTAGCGCCTCAGGAGACCCAGTACTTC. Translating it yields CASGQLAPQETQYF.

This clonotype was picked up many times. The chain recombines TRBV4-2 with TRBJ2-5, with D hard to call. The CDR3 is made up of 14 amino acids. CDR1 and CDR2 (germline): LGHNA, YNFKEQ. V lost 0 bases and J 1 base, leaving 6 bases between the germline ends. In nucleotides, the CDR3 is TGTGCCAGCAGCCAAGAAAGAGGCCAAGAGACCCAGTACTTC. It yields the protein CASSQERGQETQYF.